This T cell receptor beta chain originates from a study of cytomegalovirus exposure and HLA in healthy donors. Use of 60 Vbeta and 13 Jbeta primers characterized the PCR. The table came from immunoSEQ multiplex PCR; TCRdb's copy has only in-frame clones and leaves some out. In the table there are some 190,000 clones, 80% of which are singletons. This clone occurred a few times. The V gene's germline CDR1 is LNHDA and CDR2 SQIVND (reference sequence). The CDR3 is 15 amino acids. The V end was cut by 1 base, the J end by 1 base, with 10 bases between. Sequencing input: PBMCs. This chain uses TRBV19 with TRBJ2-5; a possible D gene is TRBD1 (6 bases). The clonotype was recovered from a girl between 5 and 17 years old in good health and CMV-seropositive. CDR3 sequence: CASSIGPGAQETQYF. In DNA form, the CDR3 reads TGTGCCAGTAGTATAGGCCCAGGGGCCCAAGAGACCCAGTACTTC. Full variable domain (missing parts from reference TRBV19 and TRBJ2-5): DGGITQSPKYLFRKEGQNVTLSCEQNLNHDAMYWYRQDPGQGLRLIYYSQIVNDFQKGDIAEGYSVSREKKESFPLTVTSAQKNPTAFYLCASSIGPGAQETQYFGPGTRLLVL.